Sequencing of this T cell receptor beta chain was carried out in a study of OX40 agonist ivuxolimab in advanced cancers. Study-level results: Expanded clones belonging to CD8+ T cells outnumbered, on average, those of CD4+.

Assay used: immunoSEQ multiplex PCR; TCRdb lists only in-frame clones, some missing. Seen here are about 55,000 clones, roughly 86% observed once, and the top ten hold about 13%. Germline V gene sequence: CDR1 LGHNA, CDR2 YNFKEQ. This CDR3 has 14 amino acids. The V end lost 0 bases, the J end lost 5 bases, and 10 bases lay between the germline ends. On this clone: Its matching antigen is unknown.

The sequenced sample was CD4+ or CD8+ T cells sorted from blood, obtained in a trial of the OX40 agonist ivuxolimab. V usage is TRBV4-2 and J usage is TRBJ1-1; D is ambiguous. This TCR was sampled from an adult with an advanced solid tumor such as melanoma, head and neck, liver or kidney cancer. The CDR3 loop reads CASSQERRMTEAFF. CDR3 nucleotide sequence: TGTGCCAGCAGCCAAGAACGGAGAATGACTGAAGCTTTCTTT.